The rows below give T cell receptor beta chains drawn from one sample of a study of OX40 agonist ivuxolimab in advanced cancers. The table came from immunoSEQ multiplex PCR; TCRdb's copy has only in-frame clones and leaves some out. The sample shows roughly 68,000 clones, more than 65% of them seen only once. This specimen was CD4+ or CD8+ T cells sorted from blood, taken in a trial of the OX40 agonist ivuxolimab. The receptors derive from an adult with an advanced solid tumor such as melanoma, head and neck, liver or kidney cancer. The CDR3 runs from the conserved cysteine through the conserved F or W. The D gene is left open where the match is weak. A row's size may be missing; if present it is once, few, many or a size class.

D gene | J gene | V gene | clone size | CDR3 DNA | CDR3 protein
NA | TRBJ2-2 | TRBV7-7 | NA | TGTGCCAGCAGCCAGGACTTCGGGGAGCTGTTTTTT | CASSQDFGELFF
NA | TRBJ2-1 | TRBV28 | few | TGTGCCAGCAGTTTACCCCTATCCAATGCGCAGTTCTTC | CASSLPLSNAQFF
NA | TRBJ1-2 | TRBV27 | NA | TGTGCCAGCAGTTTAAGTCGCAGGTCGGGCTACACCTTC | CASSLSRRSGYTF
TRBD1 | TRBJ1-2 | TRBV9 | once | TGTGCCAGCAGCCCCGGCGGGGCAGGGGGGTACTATGGCTACACCTTC | CASSPGGAGGYYGYTF
NA | TRBJ1-5 | TRBV2 | few | TGTGCCAGCAATCCCCAGAGGTCTCAGCCCCAGCATTTT | CASNPQRSQPQHF
NA | TRBJ1-1 | TRBV11-2 | NA | TGTGCCAGCAGCTTTTCCTTCGGGGTAAGGAACACTGAAGCTTTCTTT | CASSFSFGVRNTEAFF
NA | TRBJ2-3 | TRBV2 | once | TGTGCCAGCAGTGCACTAGCAGATACGCAGTATTTT | CASSALADTQYF
NA | TRBJ2-1 | TRBV11-3 | NA | TGTGCCAGCAGCTTAGGCCCCTTGCGGGGTAAGGTAGGCAATGAGCAGTTCTTC | CASSLGPLRGKVGNEQFF
TRBD1 | TRBJ2-7 | TRBV27 | NA | TGTGCCAGCAGTTTATTAACAGGGGGCGAGCAGTACTTC | CASSLLTGGEQYF
TRBD1 | TRBJ2-7 | TRBV28 | NA | TGTGCCAGCAGTCTCGGACAGGGAATAATAGAGCAGTACTTC | CASSLGQGIIEQYF
NA | TRBJ2-5 | TRBV27 | NA | TGTGCCAGCAGTCGGCAGCCGGAAGAGACCCAGTACTTC | CASSRQPEETQYF
TRBD2 | TRBJ2-7 | TRBV5-1 | NA | TGCGCCAGCAGCTTGAAGCGGGAGGGGTCCTACGAGCAGTACTTC | CASSLKREGSYEQYF
TRBD1 | TRBJ1-1 | TRBV6-5 | few | TGTGCCAGCAGTGTCCAATTCCAGGGGGTCACTGAAGCTTTCTTT | CASSVQFQGVTEAFF